This TCR beta chain appears in the sequencing data of a study of cytomegalovirus exposure and HLA in healthy donors. The overall study: Earlier results showed roughly 120 million unique TCR beta sequences derived from about 179 million T cells.

Amplification used 60 Vbeta primers and 13 Jbeta primers. As originally analysed: Among the unique TCR beta chains that a later analysis counted, about 84 million in all, about 12 million were shared. This table comes from immunoSEQ multiplex PCR, and its TCRdb copy is limited to in-frame clones, with some not included. V and J calls and clone size are given by that table; D and trimming were obtained from the DNA. Of approximately 190,000 clones detected, 85% to 90% appear once; the ten largest clones hold 1.3%. V shed 4 bases, J shed 5 bases, and the junction held 15 bases outside the gene matches. Germline lookup yields CDR1 SEHNR and CDR2 FQNEAQ (reference sequence). The CDR3 consists of 17 residues. Unrecorded immune exposure was likely among donors, who were nominally healthy when sampled.

V and J are TRBV7-9 and TRBJ2-5, with 8 nucleotides matching TRBD2. The sequence came from a young man in good health and CMV-seronegative. What was sequenced was PBMCs. The CDR3 is CASSSHRSSGPGETQYF. CDR3 nucleotides: TGTGCCAGCAGCTCGCATAGGTCTAGCGGGCCTGGGGAGACCCAGTACTTC.